The clone carrying this T cell receptor (beta chain) was seen a few times. This sample stems from a study of beta chain features in type 1 diabetes. The wider study: Examined across all samples were over 85 million sorted cells.

Every bit of the isolated RNA underwent reverse transcription, so sequencing read expressed TCRB transcripts. The repertoire was sequenced with immunoSEQ multiplex PCR; TCRdb's copy has only in-frame clones and lacks some. This table holds about 330,000 clones, around 10% found once. Per donor, one heparinised blood draw averaged approximately 120 mL. CD45RO/CCR7/CD25/CD127/CD95/CD27 separated CD4+ naive, central memory, regulatory and stem cell-like memory cells by sorting. The V gene lost 9 bases and the J gene lost 6 bases, with 15 bases spanning the gap. This CDR3 contains 12 residues. Germline values: CDR1 MDHEN, CDR2 SYDVKM.

V gene TRBV28 combines with J gene TRBJ2-7; a weak D match, TRBD2 (5 bases). The specimen was naive CD4+ T cells from blood. The receptor comes from a woman under 40 in good health. The CDR3 loop is CASLTSFGEQYF. CDR3 in DNA: TGTGCCAGTCTCACTAGTTTCGGCGAGCAGTACTTC.